These 2 T cell receptor beta chains share one sample of origin, sequenced in a study of shared clonotypes between healthy human individuals. The protocol was immunoSEQ multiplex PCR, while the TCRdb copy is restricted to in-frame clones and leaves out a portion. Altogether about 2,200,000 clones are present, 85% to 95% being singletons, with the ten largest covering 1.5% to 2%. The naive CD8 subset, CD45RO-negative cells positively selected for CCR7, excluded terminally differentiated effector memory CD45RA+ cells. Specimen: naive CD8+ T cells from PBMCs. The receptors were gathered from a man younger than 30 in good health. Some clones in this sample may be carry-over from other donors' samples.

The V call is TRBV28, the J call TRBJ2-2; weak D call: TRBD1 (6 bases). This CDR3 is 17 amino acids long. The ends were cut back, 2 bases at V and 5 bases at J, with 18 bases in the middle. Germline lookup yields CDR1 MDHEN and CDR2 SYDVKM. CDR3 nucleotides: TGTGCCAGCAGTTTAATCCCGGTGGACAGAGGAACCGGGGAGCTGTTTTTT. This gives the protein CASSLIPVDRGTGELFF.

This chain joins TRBV5-6 and TRBJ1-2; D remains unclear. With 4 bases removed from V and 6 bases from J, the gap between germline ends came to 16 bases. The CDR3 has 14 residues. The V gene's germline CDR1 is SGHDT and CDR2 YYEEEE. The CDR3 DNA follows: TGTGCCAGCAGCCGGCGAAGTCTCGCGGATGGCTACACCTTC. This sequence encodes CASSRRSLADGYTF.